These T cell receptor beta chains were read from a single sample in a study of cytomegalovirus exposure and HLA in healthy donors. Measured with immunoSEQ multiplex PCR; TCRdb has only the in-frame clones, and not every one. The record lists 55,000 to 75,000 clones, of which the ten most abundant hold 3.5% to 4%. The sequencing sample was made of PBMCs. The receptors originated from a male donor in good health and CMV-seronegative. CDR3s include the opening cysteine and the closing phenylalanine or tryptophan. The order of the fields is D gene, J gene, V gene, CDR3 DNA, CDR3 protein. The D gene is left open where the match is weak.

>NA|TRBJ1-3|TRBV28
TGTGCCAGCGGCTCACCTGGAAACACCATATATTTT
CASGSPGNTIYF
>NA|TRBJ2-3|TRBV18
TGTGCCAGCTCCCCCGTAGGACAGACAGATACGCAGTATTTT
CASSPVGQTDTQYF
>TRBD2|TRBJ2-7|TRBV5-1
TGCGCCAGCAGCGCGGGACTAGGGTTCGCGGCCTACGAGCAGTACTTC
CASSAGLGFAAYEQYF
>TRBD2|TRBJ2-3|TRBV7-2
TGTGCCAGCAGCTTTCGGGAGGGCACAGATACGCAGTATTTT
CASSFREGTDTQYF
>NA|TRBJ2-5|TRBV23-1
TGCGCCAGCAGTCAAGGGCGGGTGAATCAGGAGACCCAGTACTTC
CASSQGRVNQETQYF
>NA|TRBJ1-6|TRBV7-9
TGTGCCAGCAGGGGGACTCGGATTTCACCCCTCCACTTT
CASRGTRISPLHF
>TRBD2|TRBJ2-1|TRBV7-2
TGTGCCAGCAGCTTAACGGGGGGGACTGGGGTTGAGCAGTTCTTC
CASSLTGGTGVEQFF
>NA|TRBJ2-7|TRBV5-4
TGTGCCAGCAGCACTAGCCCCTCCCAAAACGAGCAGTACTTC
CASSTSPSQNEQYF
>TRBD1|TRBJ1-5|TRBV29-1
TGCAGCGTTGAAGTCGGGACAGGGGGCAATCAGCCCCAGCATTTT
CSVEVGTGGNQPQHF
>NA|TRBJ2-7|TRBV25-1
TGTGCCAGCTCCGGGACACCTTCCTACGAGCAGTACTTC
CASSGTPSYEQYF